This T cell receptor (beta chain) was sequenced during a study of T cell repertoires in cytomegalovirus infection. Study in general: CMV epitopes, recently identified HLA-C-restricted and well-studied HLA-B-restricted, were used. Carrying CMV and the relevant HLA type showed in public TCR beta signatures.

This clonotype has just a few counts. Its antigen is not identified. Whole-study results and caveats: Accumulated public TCR beta family frequency recognized individuals carrying CMV together with the relevant HLA.

CDR1 is MNHNS, CDR2 SASEGT, per germline. This CDR3 region has 13 residues. The V end was cut by 7 bases, the J end by 2 bases, with 9 bases between. Each CDR3 protein is one row after TCRdb ran MiXCR on the reads. The sample holds approximately 770,000 distinct CDR3 sequences, 25% to 35% seen once. This chain joins TRBV6-1 and TRBJ2-1; D gene uncertain. Sequenced material: cultured CD8+ T cells from PBMCs, taken from culture after CMV antigen stimulation. The receptor was derived from a human donor in good health (CMV status not recorded). Some clones in this sample may be carry-over from other donors' samples. CDR3 loop: CASTQTTYNEQFF. The CDR3 DNA reads TGTGCCAGCACACAGACAACCTACAATGAGCAGTTCTTC.